These 13 T cell receptor beta chains were sequenced from one sample in a study of CD8 T cells in Susac syndrome. Reverse transcription of about 0.5 to 1 ug RNA was performed with random hexamers. MiXCR, run by TCRdb on the immunoSEQ multiplex PCR reads, gives a single entry per CDR3 protein. The sample has about 250,000 distinct CDR3 sequences, 80% to 95% seen once. The specimen was CD4+ T cells from PBMCs. The receptors come from a human donor with multiple sclerosis.

The chain couples TRBV20-1 to TRBJ2-7; D unclear. The CDR3 spans 13 residues. Trimming removed 7 bases from V and 0 bases from J, with 13 bases in between. Germline V gene data show CDR1 as DFQATT and CDR2 as SNEGSKA (reference sequence). The CDR3 is CSVRGRASYEQYF. The DNA of the CDR3 is TGCAGTGTTCGAGGTCGGGCCTCCTACGAGCAGTACTTC.

The chain is built from TRBV7-2 and TRBJ2-7; D possibly corresponds to TRBD1 (5 bases). CDR1 SGHTA and CDR2 FQGNSA come from the germline V gene. Trimming pared 6 bases from V and 0 bases from J, leaving 21 bases between. The CDR3 spans 17 residues. The CDR3 is CASSERGRGPRSYEQYF. The DNA of the CDR3 is TGTGCCAGCAGTGAGCGAGGAAGGGGTCCCCGCTCCTACGAGCAGTACTTC.

The V and J genes are TRBV11-2 and TRBJ1-1; the D is unclear. Germline values: CDR1 SGHAT, CDR2 FQNNGV. The CDR3 is 15 residues long. Trimming removed 4 bases from V and 1 base from J, with 13 bases in between. The CDR3 coding sequence is TGTGCCAGCAGCTCCCTCCAAATCGGGAACACTGAAGCTTTCTTT. It translates to CASSSLQIGNTEAFF.

The J gene is TRBJ2-2, the V gene TRBV5-1; D call uncertain. Germline lookup yields CDR1 SGHRS and CDR2 YFSETQ. This CDR3 region has 14 residues. V was trimmed by 0 bases and J by 3 bases, leaving 6 bases between them. For the CDR3, the DNA is TGCGCCAGCAGCTTGGACTCGGACACCGGGGAGCTGTTTTTT. It yields the protein CASSLDSDTGELFF. The whole variable domain, remainder taken from reference TRBV5-1 and TRBJ2-2, is KAGVTQTPRYLIKTRGQQVTLSCSPISGHRSVSWYQQTPGQGLQFLFEYFSETQRNKGNFPGRFSGRQFSNSRSEMNVSTLELGDSALYLCASSLDSDTGELFFGEGSRLTVL.

The rearrangement uses TRBV5-4 and TRBJ2-5, with TRBD2 as a possible D gene (5 bases). V was clipped by 5 bases and J by 5 bases, with 10 bases between them. The CDR3 loop spans 12 amino acids. Germline V CDR1 and CDR2: SGHNT, YYREEE (reference sequence). The CDR3 protein is CASSQPGETQYF. Written as DNA, the CDR3 is TGTGCCAGCAGTCAACCGGGGGAGACCCAGTACTTC.

The chain recombines TRBV9 with TRBJ1-2; 8 nucleotides match TRBD1. CDR3 length equals 16 residues. Germline V lookup: CDR1 SGDLS, CDR2 YYNGEE. V dropped 4 bases and J dropped 4; count of bases not matched to a gene: 12. CDR3 DNA: TGTGCCAGCAGCACCCACCCCCTCGACAGGGGCTATGGCTACACCTTC. Translation: CASSTHPLDRGYGYTF.

The chain carries TRBV5-1 and TRBJ2-2, with D uncertain. Looked up from germline, CDR1 is SGHRS and CDR2 is YFSETQ. The CDR3 has 15 residues. Trimming took 6 bases from V and 5 from J, leaving 17 bases between them. This CDR3 reads CASTVLPPGTGELFF. CDR3 bases: TGCGCCAGCACCGTTCTGCCCCCCGGGACCGGGGAGCTGTTTTTT.

The V call is TRBV12-3 or TRBV12-4, the J call TRBJ2-1; 12 bases map to TRBD2. There are 15 residues in the CDR3. V was clipped by 7 bases and J by 7 bases; unmatched bases: 8. This CDR3 reads CASNLAGGGVNEQFF. CDR3 DNA sequence: TGTGCCAGCAACCTAGCGGGAGGGGGGGTTAATGAGCAGTTCTTC.

The chain employs TRBV14 and TRBJ2-5, with D possibly TRBD2 on 6 matching bases. V was clipped by 4 bases and J by 0 bases, with 15 bases between them. Germline V gene data show CDR1 as SGHDN and CDR2 as FVKESK. The CDR3 length is 16 residues. CDR3 bases: TGTGCCAGCAGCCCCCCCTGGGCGGGGAACCAAGAGACCCAGTACTTC. It is translated as CASSPPWAGNQETQYF.

The chain is built from TRBV19 and TRBJ2-7, with a tentative D call TRBD1 (6 bases). CDR1 LNHDA and CDR2 SQIVND come from the germline V gene (reference sequence). This CDR3 is 16 amino acids long. The V end was cut by 6 bases, the J end by 3 bases, with 21 bases between. This CDR3 reads CASRRNLQGLDYEQYF. CDR3 coding DNA: TGTGCCAGTAGAAGAAACCTACAGGGTCTAGACTACGAGCAGTACTTC.

This sequence joins TRBV29-1 and TRBJ2-1; 8 bases fit TRBD2. The junction had 5 bases not matched to a gene; V was cut back by 4 bases and J by 12 bases. The CDR3 covers 11 residues. CDR1 SQVTM and CDR2 ANQGSEA come from the germline V gene. The CDR3 loop reads CSVAGGAWQFF. Here the CDR3 DNA reads TGCAGCGTTGCGGGAGGGGCTTGGCAGTTCTTC.

The V gene is TRBV7-2, the J gene TRBJ1-1; 11 bases map to TRBD1. The CDR3 runs to 16 residues. V shed 5 bases, J shed 4 bases, and the junction held 9 bases outside the gene matches. The germline gives CDR1 SGHTA, CDR2 FQGNSA. DNA for the CDR3: TGTGCCAGCAGCGGCCGGACAGGGGGCGCACCCACTGAAGCTTTCTTT. Encoded protein: CASSGRTGGAPTEAFF.

The chain carries TRBV12-3 or TRBV12-4 and TRBJ2-3, with 7 positions matching TRBD2. This CDR3 is built from 16 residues. V shed 5 bases, J shed 3 bases, and the junction held 11 bases outside the gene matches. CDR3 loop: CASSPWSPGGTDTQYF. Written as DNA, the CDR3 is TGTGCCAGCAGTCCCTGGTCCCCGGGAGGAACAGATACGCAGTATTTT.